This TCR beta chain was retrieved from a study of response to subunit inactivated influenza vaccine. Germline CDR1 reads DFQATT; CDR2 reads SNEGSKA (reference sequence). The CDR3 length is 14 residues. V lost 6 bases and J 0 bases, leaving 11 bases between the germline ends. Concerning this clonotype itself: Antigen unknown.

TCRdb processed the RT-PCR reads anew with MiXCR; each CDR3 protein has one entry. This repertoire shows hundreds of thousands of distinct CDR3 sequences, 13% to 15% found once; its top ten account for 7.5% to 8%. General study results and limits: Few new T cells, the authors suggested, are recruited by each seasonal influenza vaccination.

The sequencing used PBMCs from blood, collected 14 to 15 days before vaccination. The sequence derives from a man aged 50 to 60 who received an inactivated influenza vaccine. V and J are TRBV20-1 and TRBJ2-2, with D maybe TRBD2 (5 bases). CDR3 protein: CSAPSGANTGELFF. For the CDR3, the DNA is TGCAGTGCCCCCAGCGGCGCGAACACCGGGGAGCTGTTTTTT.